One T cell receptor (beta chain) is described in this entry. The source of the sample is a study of blood T cell repertoires in COVID-19. For the study at large: From T cells, B-cell-depleted T cells, or PBMCs came the material, which was cDNA or gDNA.

V was clipped by 5 bases and J by 0 bases, with 13 bases between them. The CDR3 extends over 16 amino acids. Germline CDR1 and CDR2: KGHSH and LQKENI. Per the original methods: Estimates of nucleated cell counts were drawn from the amplification of reference gene primers. Libraries were prepared by immunoSEQ multiplex PCR; TCRdb keeps only in-frame clonotypes and omits some of them. The V and J calls and the clone size are those of that table, but D and trimming were determined from the DNA. The sample consists of around 86,000 clones, around 84% of them appearing once. The TCR originated in a man of 80 years or more with acute or convalescent COVID-19. V usage is TRBV18 and J usage is TRBJ2-2, with D perhaps matching TRBD1 (5 bases). The sample comprised peripheral blood. CDR3 sequence reads: CASSAVTAANTGELFF. The DNA for the CDR3 is TGTGCCAGCTCAGCCGTGACAGCCGCGAACACCGGGGAGCTGTTTTTT.